This TCR beta chain was captured in a study of glioma-infiltrating T cells. TCR alpha and beta CDR3 regions were amplified from RNA using iRepertoire nested multiplex PCR. TCRdb called the multiplex PCR reads again in MiXCR, with one record for every CDR3 protein. This sample has around 150,000 distinct CDR3 sequences, with roughly two fifths found just once. There are 14 residues in the CDR3. Trimming cost V 0 bases and J 4 bases, with 10 bases left between them. Per germline, CDR1 SQVTM and CDR2 ANQGSEA. With respect to this clonotype: Antigen specificity is unknown.

General study results and limits: Non-neoplastic patients had below-expected tissue-blood divergence, while all gliomas exceeded expectation. Very few CDR3 sequences were shared between tissue and blood.

Sequencing was performed on glioma tissue, nonneoplastic brain tissue, or PBMCs (not recorded which). The V call is TRBV29-1, the J call TRBJ2-1; D unresolved. The source is a human donor with low-grade glioma or glioblastoma, undergoing nonglioma brain surgery, or in good health (not recorded which). The CDR3 loop is CSVEDSGLYNEQFF. The CDR3 nucleotides are TGCAGCGTTGAAGATTCTGGGTTGTACAATGAGCAGTTCTTC.